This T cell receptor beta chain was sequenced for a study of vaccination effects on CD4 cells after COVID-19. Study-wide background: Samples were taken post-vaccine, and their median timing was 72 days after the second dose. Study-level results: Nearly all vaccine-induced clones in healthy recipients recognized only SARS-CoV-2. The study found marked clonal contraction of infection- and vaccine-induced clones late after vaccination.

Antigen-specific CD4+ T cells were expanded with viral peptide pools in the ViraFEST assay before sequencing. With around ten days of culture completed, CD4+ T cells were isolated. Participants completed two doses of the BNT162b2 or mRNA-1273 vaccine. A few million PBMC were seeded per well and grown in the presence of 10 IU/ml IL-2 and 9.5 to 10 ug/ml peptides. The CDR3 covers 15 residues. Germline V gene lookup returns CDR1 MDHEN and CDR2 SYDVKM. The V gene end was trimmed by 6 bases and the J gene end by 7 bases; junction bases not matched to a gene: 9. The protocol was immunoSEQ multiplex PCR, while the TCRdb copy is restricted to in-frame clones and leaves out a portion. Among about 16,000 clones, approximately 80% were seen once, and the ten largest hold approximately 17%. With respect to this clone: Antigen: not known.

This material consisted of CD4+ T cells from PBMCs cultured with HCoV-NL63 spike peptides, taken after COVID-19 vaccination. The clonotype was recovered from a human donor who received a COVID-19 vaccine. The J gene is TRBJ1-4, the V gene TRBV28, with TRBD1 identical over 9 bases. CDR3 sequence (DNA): TGTGCCAGCAGGGTTCCACAGGGGGCTGGTGAAAAACTGTTTTTT. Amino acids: CASRVPQGAGEKLFF.